This T cell receptor beta chain was recovered during a study of blood T cell repertoires in COVID-19. Study background: T cells, B-cell-depleted T cells, or PBMCs supplied cDNA or gDNA.

The assay was immunoSEQ multiplex PCR, and TCRdb's table has in-frame clones only and misses some. The profile shows 300,000 or so clones, around 86% of them singletons. The CDR3 is made up of 14 amino acids. Germline V gene sequence: CDR1 MNHEY, CDR2 SVGAGI. With 7 bases removed from V and 6 bases from J, the gap between germline ends came to 18 bases. Sequencing input: peripheral blood. The TCR originated in a woman aged 35 to 49 who had recovered from COVID-19. The rearrangement uses TRBV6-5 and TRBJ1-2, with TRBD1 as a possible D gene (5 bases). The CDR3 sequence: CASTPEQGFNGYTF. CDR3 DNA: TGTGCCAGCACCCCTGAGCAGGGCTTTAATGGCTACACCTTC.